A single sample gave rise to the 18 T cell receptor beta chains below, sequenced in a study of shared clonotypes between healthy human individuals. Assay: immunoSEQ multiplex PCR; the TCRdb copy retains only in-frame clones and omits some. Here the sample spans about 490,000 clones, 70% to 80% being singletons. Sequenced sample: PBMCs. Every receptor here comes from a woman aged 40 to 50 in good health. Some clones in this sample may be carry-over from other donors' samples.

This chain links TRBV4-2 with TRBJ2-2, with D possibly TRBD2 on 5 matching bases. Trimming cost V 2 bases and J 6 bases, with 7 bases left between them. CDR1 and CDR2 from the germline V gene are LGHNA and YNFKEQ. The CDR3 runs to 13 residues. The CDR3 here is CASSQRLSGELFF. The CDR3 nucleotides are TGTGCCAGCAGCCAACGACTATCCGGGGAGCTGTTTTTT.

The J gene is TRBJ1-3, the V gene TRBV30, with D tentatively TRBD1 (5 bases). The germline V gene has CDR1 GTSNPN and CDR2 SVGIG (reference sequence). The CDR3 consists of 14 residues. The V end lost 2 bases, the J end lost 2 bases, and 10 bases lay between the germline ends. As DNA, the CDR3 is TGTGCCTGGAGTAGGGTAGGGGCTGGAAACACCATATATTTT. Translated, it gives CAWSRVGAGNTIYF.

This chain links TRBV4-1 with TRBJ1-4; possible D gene TRBD1, 5 bases. The germline V gene has CDR1 MGHRA and CDR2 YSYEKL. V gave up 6 bases and J gave up 0 bases, with 5 bases separating them. CDR3 length equals 13 residues. DNA of the CDR3: TGCGCCAGCAGGACAGCAACTAATGAAAAACTGTTTTTT. Amino acid sequence: CASRTATNEKLFF.

This chain joins TRBV7-3 and TRBJ2-4; D is perhaps TRBD1 or TRBD2 (7 bases each). The CDR3 consists of 16 residues. The germline gives CDR1 SGHTA, CDR2 FQGTGA. The V end lost 8 bases, the J end lost 4 bases, and 21 bases lay between the germline ends. The CDR3 coding sequence is TGTGCCAGCTCCCACGCACAGGGGAGGGGAAAAAACATTCAGTACTTC. The encoded protein is CASSHAQGRGKNIQYF.

This clone was seen only a few times. The rearrangement uses TRBV30 and TRBJ1-5, with 9 bases fitting TRBD1. The CDR3 totals 21 residues. The V segment lost 5 bases and the J segment 4 bases; nucleotides outside the gene matches: 27. Germline-derived CDR1 and CDR2 are GTSNPN and SVGIG (reference sequence). This chain's CDR3 is CAWGTGYVSWPAETLNQPQHF. The CDR3 nucleotides read TGTGCCTGGGGGACAGGGTACGTCTCGTGGCCGGCAGAAACGCTTAATCAGCCCCAGCATTTT.

V and J are TRBV5-4 and TRBJ2-2; D unresolved. The CDR3 is made up of 14 amino acids. Germline CDR1 is SGHNT and CDR2 is YYREEE (reference sequence). Trimming stripped 3 bases from V and 5 bases from J, with 11 bases between. The CDR3 loop reads CASSSAKQTGELFF. DNA of the CDR3: TGTGCCAGCAGCTCAGCGAAACAAACCGGGGAGCTGTTTTTT. Full variable domain (outside the CDR3, taken from reference TRBV5-4 and TRBJ2-2): ETGVTQSPTHLIKTRGQQVTLRCSSQSGHNTVSWYQQALGQGPQFIFQYYREEENGRGNFPPRFSGLQFPNYSSELNVNALELDDSALYLCASSSAKQTGELFFGEGSRLTVL.

The chain couples TRBV19 to TRBJ2-1; no clear D. Germline CDR1 and CDR2: LNHDA and SQIVND (reference sequence). V was shortened by 3 bases and J by 0 bases, with 12 bases between the two germline ends. There are 16 residues in the CDR3. CDR3 sequence: CASSMLLPSSYNEQFF. DNA of the CDR3: TGTGCCAGTAGTATGTTACTCCCAAGCTCCTACAATGAGCAGTTCTTC.

The chain joins TRBV28 to TRBJ2-7; 10 bases map to TRBD1. The CDR3 has 15 residues. Germline V gene sequence: CDR1 MDHEN, CDR2 SYDVKM. V dropped 6 bases and J dropped 2; count of bases not matched to a gene: 7. Written as DNA, the CDR3 is TGTGCCAGCAGACCCGGGACAGGGGCGGCCTACGAGCAGTACTTC. This codes for CASRPGTGAAYEQYF. Looking up the rest from reference TRBV28 and TRBJ2-7 gives the full variable domain: DVKVTQSSRYLVKRTGEKVFLECVQDMDHENMFWYRQDPGLGLRLIYFSYDVKMKEKGDIPEGYSVSREKKERFSLILESASTNQTSMYLCASRPGTGAAYEQYFGPGTRLTVT.

The chain employs TRBV29-1 and TRBJ2-1; D unresolved. V was shortened by 8 bases and J by 3 bases, with 11 bases between the two germline ends. This CDR3 spans 12 amino acids. From germline, CDR1 is SQVTM and CDR2 ANQGSEA. The CDR3 bases are TGCAGCACCGAAGGCATCTACAATGAGCAGTTCTTC. It is translated as CSTEGIYNEQFF.

This clone appeared many times. This chain links TRBV6-5 with TRBJ2-4; no firm D call. There are 13 residues in the CDR3. Trimming left V 3 bases short and J 3 bases short, with 6 bases between. Germline V CDR1 and CDR2: MNHEY, SVGAGI. The CDR3 loop is CASSYSIKNIQYF. In DNA form, the CDR3 reads TGTGCCAGCAGTTATTCTATCAAAAACATTCAGTACTTC.

A note on this clone: Since a much larger clone is just one base distant, this may be a read error. The gene calls are TRBV5-8 and TRBJ2-7; 9 bases line up with TRBD1. Germline V lookup: CDR1 SGHTS, CDR2 YDEGEE. This CDR3 spans 15 amino acids. CDR3 DNA: TGTGCCAGCAGCTCGAGGACAGGGGAGACCTATGAGCAGTACTTC. It yields the protein CASSSRTGETYEQYF.

This clone showed up just a few times. The chain combines TRBV27 with TRBJ1-1; D is perhaps TRBD1 (6 bases). This CDR3 is 16 amino acids long. With 5 bases removed from V and 0 bases from J, the gap between germline ends came to 16 bases. Germline lookup yields CDR1 MNHEY and CDR2 SMNVEV (reference sequence). In nucleotides, the CDR3 is TGTGCCAGCAGTCTGACAGGTACATCAATGAACACTGAAGCTTTCTTT. Its translation: CASSLTGTSMNTEAFF.

The rearrangement joins TRBV5-1 to TRBJ2-3, with a weak D call TRBD2 (7 bases). V lost 6 bases, J lost 0 bases, and 17 bases lay in between. Germline V gene data show CDR1 as SGHRS and CDR2 as YFSETQ. The CDR3 is made up of 16 amino acids. This CDR3 is CASNPGGGLSTDTQYF. Here the CDR3 DNA reads TGCGCCAGCAACCCCGGCGGGGGCCTAAGCACAGATACGCAGTATTTT. The full variable domain, rest sourced from reference TRBV5-1 and TRBJ2-3, is KAGVTQTPRYLIKTRGQQVTLSCSPISGHRSVSWYQQTPGQGLQFLFEYFSETQRNKGNFPGRFSGRQFSNSRSEMNVSTLELGDSALYLCASNPGGGLSTDTQYFGPGTRLTVL.

This chain connects TRBV21-1 to TRBJ2-4; the DNA was not compared with TRBD1, the D call given in the table. TRBV21-1 is a pseudogene. The length of the CDR3 is 18 residues. CDR3 sequence (DNA): TGTGCCAGCAGGGAACCGGGACAGCCTTCCCTATCCAAAAACATTCAGTACTTC. It codes for CASREPGQPSLSKNIQYF.

The chain recombines TRBV5-1 with TRBJ1-2; 8 bases line up with TRBD1. V gave up 5 bases and J gave up 4 bases; unmatched junction bases: 7. This CDR3 region has 14 residues. Germline CDR1 reads SGHRS; CDR2 reads YFSETQ. The CDR3 is CASRTGDLGYGYTF. The CDR3 region has the DNA TGCGCCAGCAGGACAGGGGATTTGGGCTATGGCTACACCTTC.

The table lists this clone with a count of one. CDR3 protein: CASSQGALNGGYTF. CDR3 nucleotide sequence: TGTGCCAGCTCCCAGGGGGCGCTTAATGGAGGCTACACCTTC. J is TRBJ1-2 and V is TRBV28; 8 bases align to TRBD1. The germline V gene has CDR1 MDHEN and CDR2 SYDVKM. The CDR3 is 14 amino acids. Unmatched junction bases numbered 13, after V lost 8 bases and J lost 8 bases.

The chain recombines TRBV5-1 with TRBJ2-1; possible D gene TRBD2, 7 bases. Germline loops: CDR1 SGHRS, CDR2 YFSETQ. Trimming stripped 1 base from V and 5 bases from J, with 22 bases between. The length of the CDR3 is 18 residues. In DNA form, the CDR3 reads TGCGCCAGCAGCTTGAAGGCCTCAGGGGACTATCTGAACAATGAGCAGTTCTTC. It specifies CASSLKASGDYLNNEQFF.

J is TRBJ2-1 and V is TRBV5-1, with 8 nucleotides matching TRBD2. Germline-derived CDR1 and CDR2 are SGHRS and YFSETQ. The V segment lost 7 bases and the J segment 7 bases; nucleotides outside the gene matches: 13. This CDR3 has 15 residues. The CDR3 DNA reads TGCGCCAGCGGGGGTCTGGGACTAGGAGTTAATGAGCAGTTCTTC. Protein product: CASGGLGLGVNEQFF.